This note documents a single T cell receptor (beta chain) sequence. Its antigen is not identified. The repertoire was sequenced with immunoSEQ multiplex PCR; TCRdb's copy has only in-frame clones and lacks some. The sample yields roughly 70,000 clones, about 89% seen once. The CDR3 is 14 amino acids. Germline loops: CDR1 MDHEN, CDR2 SYDVKM. V lost 7 bases to trimming and J lost 1 base, with 14 bases between them. These data originate in a study of OX40 agonist ivuxolimab in advanced cancers. Overall study: Patients were treated with ivuxolimab, an agonistic anti-OX40 (CD134) antibody.

General study findings and limits: Averaging showed that CD8+ T cells had more expanded clones than CD4+ did.

The material sequenced was CD4+ or CD8+ T cells sorted from blood, taken in a trial of the OX40 agonist ivuxolimab. The sequence was collected from an adult with an advanced solid tumor such as melanoma, head and neck, liver or kidney cancer. The chain uses TRBV28 and TRBJ2-7; TRBD1 is a possible D gene (6 bases). The CDR3 DNA reads as TGTGCCAGCAACAGGGAAGGGGGATCCTACGAGCAGTACTTC. Translated: CASNREGGSYEQYF.